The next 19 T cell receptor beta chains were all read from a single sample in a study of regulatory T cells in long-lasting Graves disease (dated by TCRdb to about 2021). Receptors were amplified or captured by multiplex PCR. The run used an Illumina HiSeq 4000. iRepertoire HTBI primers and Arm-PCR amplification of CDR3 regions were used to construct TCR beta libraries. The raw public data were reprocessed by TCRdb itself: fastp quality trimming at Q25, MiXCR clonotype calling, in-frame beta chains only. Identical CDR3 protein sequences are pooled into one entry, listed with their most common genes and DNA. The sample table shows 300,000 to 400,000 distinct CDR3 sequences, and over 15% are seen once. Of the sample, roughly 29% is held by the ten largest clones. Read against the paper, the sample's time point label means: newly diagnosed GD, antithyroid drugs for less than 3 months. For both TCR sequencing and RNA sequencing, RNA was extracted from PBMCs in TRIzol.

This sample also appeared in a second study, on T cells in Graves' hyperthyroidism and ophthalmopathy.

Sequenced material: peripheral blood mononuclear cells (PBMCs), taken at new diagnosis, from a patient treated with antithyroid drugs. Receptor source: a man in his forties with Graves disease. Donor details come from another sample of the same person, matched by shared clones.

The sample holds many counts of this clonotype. This CDR3 reads CAISERVGGGGQPQHF. The CDR3 DNA sequence: TGTGCCATCAGTGAGCGGGTCGGAGGGGGTGGTCAGCCCCAGCATTTT. The chain is built from TRBV10-3 and TRBJ1-5; D may be TRBD1 (6 bases). The CDR3 has 16 amino acids. Germline V gene data show CDR1 as ENHRY and CDR2 as SYGVKD. V lost 2 bases and J lost 6, with 17 bases in between.

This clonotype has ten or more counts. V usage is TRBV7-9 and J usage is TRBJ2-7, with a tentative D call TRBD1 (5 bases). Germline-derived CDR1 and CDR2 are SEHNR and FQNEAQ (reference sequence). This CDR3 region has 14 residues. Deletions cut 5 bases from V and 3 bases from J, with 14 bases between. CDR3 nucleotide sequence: TGTGCCAGCAGCAGATCCCCCAGGGACTACGAGCAGTACTTC. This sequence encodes CASSRSPRDYEQYF.

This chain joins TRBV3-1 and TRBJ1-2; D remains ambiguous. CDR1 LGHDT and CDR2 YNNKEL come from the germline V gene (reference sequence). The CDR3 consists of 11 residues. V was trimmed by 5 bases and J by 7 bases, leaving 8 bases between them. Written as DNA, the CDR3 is TGTGCCAGCAGCAACCTGTCTGGCTACACCTTC. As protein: CASSNLSGYTF.

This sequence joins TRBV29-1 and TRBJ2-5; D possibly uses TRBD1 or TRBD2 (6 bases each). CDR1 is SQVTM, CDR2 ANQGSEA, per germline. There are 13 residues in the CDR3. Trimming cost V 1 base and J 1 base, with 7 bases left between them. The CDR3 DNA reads TGCAGCGTTGAAGGGGGGGCCCAAGAGACCCAGTACTTC. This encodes CSVEGGAQETQYF.

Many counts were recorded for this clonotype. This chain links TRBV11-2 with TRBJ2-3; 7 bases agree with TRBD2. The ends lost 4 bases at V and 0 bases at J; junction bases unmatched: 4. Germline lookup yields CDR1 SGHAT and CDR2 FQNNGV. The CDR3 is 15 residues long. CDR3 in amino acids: CASSSSGASTDTQYF. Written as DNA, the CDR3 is TGTGCCAGCAGCTCTAGCGGAGCTAGCACAGATACGCAGTATTTT.

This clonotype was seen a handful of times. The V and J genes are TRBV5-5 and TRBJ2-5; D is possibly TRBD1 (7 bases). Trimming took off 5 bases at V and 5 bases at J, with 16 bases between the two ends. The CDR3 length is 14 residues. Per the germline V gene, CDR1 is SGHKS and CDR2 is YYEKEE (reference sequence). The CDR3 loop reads CASSTSGGLETQYF. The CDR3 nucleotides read TGTGCCAGCAGTACTTCAGGGGGGTTGGAGACCCAGTACTTC.

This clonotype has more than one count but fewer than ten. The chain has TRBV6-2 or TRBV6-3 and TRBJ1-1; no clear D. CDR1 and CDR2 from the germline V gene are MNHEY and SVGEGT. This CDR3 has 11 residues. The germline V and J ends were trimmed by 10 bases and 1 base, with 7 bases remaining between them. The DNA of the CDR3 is TGTGCCACCTTACGGAACACTGAAGCTTTCTTT. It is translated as CATLRNTEAFF.

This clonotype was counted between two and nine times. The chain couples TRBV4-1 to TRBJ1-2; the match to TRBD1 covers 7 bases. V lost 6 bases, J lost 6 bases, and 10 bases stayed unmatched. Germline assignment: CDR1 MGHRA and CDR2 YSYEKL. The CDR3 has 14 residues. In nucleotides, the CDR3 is TGCGCCAGCAGTAGGCAGGGGGGACTTAATGGCTACACCTTC. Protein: CASSRQGGLNGYTF.

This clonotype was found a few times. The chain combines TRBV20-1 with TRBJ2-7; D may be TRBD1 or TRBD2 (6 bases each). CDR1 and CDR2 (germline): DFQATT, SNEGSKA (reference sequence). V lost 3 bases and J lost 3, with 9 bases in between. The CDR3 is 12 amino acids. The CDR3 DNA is TGCAGTGCTAGTAGGGGGGACTACGAGCAGTACTTC. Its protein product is CSASRGDYEQYF.

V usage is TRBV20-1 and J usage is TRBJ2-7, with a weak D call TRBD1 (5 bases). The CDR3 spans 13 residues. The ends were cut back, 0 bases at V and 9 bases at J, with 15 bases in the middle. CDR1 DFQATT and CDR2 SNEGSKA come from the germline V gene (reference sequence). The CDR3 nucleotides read TGCAGTGCTAGAGATGGACCAGGGTATGGGCAGTACTTC. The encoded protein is CSARDGPGYGQYF.

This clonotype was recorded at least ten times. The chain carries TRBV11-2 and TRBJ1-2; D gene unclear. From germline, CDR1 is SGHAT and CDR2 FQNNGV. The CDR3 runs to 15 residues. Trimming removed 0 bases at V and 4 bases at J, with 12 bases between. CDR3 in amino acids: CASSLDDGVLYGYTF. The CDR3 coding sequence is TGTGCCAGCAGCTTAGATGACGGAGTCCTCTATGGCTACACCTTC.

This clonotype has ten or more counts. The CDR3 nucleotides are TGTGCCAGCAACTCTCCACTCTCCGATACGCAGTATTTT. It codes for CASNSPLSDTQYF. This chain connects TRBV2 to TRBJ2-3; D is undetermined. The V end was cut by 7 bases, the J end by 6 bases, with 14 bases between. The CDR3 is 13 residues long. CDR1 SNHLY and CDR2 FYNNEI come from the germline V gene.

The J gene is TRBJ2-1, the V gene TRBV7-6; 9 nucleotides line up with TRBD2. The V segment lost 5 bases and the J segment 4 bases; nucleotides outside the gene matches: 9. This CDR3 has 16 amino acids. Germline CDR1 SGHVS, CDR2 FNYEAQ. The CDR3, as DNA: TGTGCCAGCAGCCCTGGACTAGCGACCTTTTACAATGAGCAGTTCTTC. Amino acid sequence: CASSPGLATFYNEQFF.

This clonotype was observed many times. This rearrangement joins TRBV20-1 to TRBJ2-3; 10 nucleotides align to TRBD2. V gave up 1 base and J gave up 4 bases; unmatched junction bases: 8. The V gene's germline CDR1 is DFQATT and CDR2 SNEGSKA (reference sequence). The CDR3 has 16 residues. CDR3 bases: TGCAGTGCTAGAGGAGAGCGGGGGGGCCTGGCAGATACGCAGTATTTT. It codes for CSARGERGGLADTQYF.

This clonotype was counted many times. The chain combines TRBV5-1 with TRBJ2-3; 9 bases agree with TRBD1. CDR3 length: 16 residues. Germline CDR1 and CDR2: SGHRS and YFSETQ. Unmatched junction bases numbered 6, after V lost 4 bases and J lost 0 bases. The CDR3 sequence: CASSLQGAKSTDTQYF. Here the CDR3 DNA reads TGCGCCAGCAGCCTACAGGGGGCGAAAAGCACAGATACGCAGTATTTT.

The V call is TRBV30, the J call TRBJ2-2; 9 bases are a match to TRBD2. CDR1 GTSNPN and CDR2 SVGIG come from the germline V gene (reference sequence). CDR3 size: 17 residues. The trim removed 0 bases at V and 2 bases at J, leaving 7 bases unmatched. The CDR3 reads CAWSVRLAGRNTGELFF. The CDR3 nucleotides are TGTGCCTGGAGTGTAAGGCTAGCGGGGAGAAACACCGGGGAGCTGTTTTTT.

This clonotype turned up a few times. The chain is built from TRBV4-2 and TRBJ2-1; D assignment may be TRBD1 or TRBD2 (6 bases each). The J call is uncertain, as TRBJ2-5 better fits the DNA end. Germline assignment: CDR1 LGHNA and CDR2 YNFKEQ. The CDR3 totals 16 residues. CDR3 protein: CASSQEVGGGLETQYF. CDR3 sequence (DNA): TGTGCCAGCAGCCAAGAGGTCGGGGGCGGTCTCGAGACCCAGTACTTC.

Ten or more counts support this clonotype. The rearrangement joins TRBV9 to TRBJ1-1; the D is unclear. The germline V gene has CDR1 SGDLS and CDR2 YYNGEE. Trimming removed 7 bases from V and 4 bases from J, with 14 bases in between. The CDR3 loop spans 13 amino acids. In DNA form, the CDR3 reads TGTGCCAGCGGTCTTGGACCGGGCACTGAAGCTTTCTTT. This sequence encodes CASGLGPGTEAFF. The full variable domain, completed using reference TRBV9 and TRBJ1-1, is DSGVTQTPKHLITATGQRVTLRCSPRSGDLSVYWYQQSLDQGLQFLIQYYNGEERAKGNILERFSAQQFPDLHSELNLSSLELGDSALYFCASGLGPGTEAFFGQGTRLTVV.

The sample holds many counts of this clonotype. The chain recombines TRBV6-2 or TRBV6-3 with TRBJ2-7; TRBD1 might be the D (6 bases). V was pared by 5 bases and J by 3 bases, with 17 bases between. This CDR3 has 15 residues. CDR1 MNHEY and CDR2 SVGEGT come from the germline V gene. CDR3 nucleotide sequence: TGTGCCAGCAGTGGGAGCCGGGACACTTACTACGAGCAGTACTTC. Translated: CASSGSRDTYYEQYF.